This is a list of T cell receptor beta chains from one sample in a study of blood T cell repertoires in COVID-19. Produced via immunoSEQ multiplex PCR; TCRdb's table is partial and in-frame only. The table has about 200,000 clones, about 88% seen once. The source material was peripheral blood. These TCRs come from a man aged 18-30 years with active or convalescent COVID-19. The CDR3 runs from the conserved cysteine through the conserved F or W. A D gene is named only where the DNA matches it firmly. Only some rows state a clone size, as once, few, many or a class for expanded clones.

J: TRBJ2-2
V: TRBV2
D: TRBD2
size: once
DNA: TGTGCCAGCAGCGAGCGGGGCGGGTGGACCGGGGAGCTGTTTTTT
CDR3: CASSERGGWTGELFF

J: TRBJ2-5
V: TRBV19
D: TRBD2
size: NA
DNA: TGTGCCAGTAGTATAGTGGGGACTAGCGGCCAAGAGACCCAGTACTTC
CDR3: CASSIVGTSGQETQYF

J: TRBJ2-1
V: TRBV12-5
D: NA
size: NA
DNA: TGTGCTAGTGGTTTGCCCCGACTGGACAATGAGCAGTTCTTC
CDR3: CASGLPRLDNEQFF

J: TRBJ1-2
V: TRBV7-2
D: NA
size: NA
DNA: TGTGCCAGCAGCTTATTTGTCAGATCAAACTATGGCTACACCTTC
CDR3: CASSLFVRSNYGYTF

J: TRBJ2-3
V: TRBV18
D: NA
size: NA
DNA: TGTGCCAGCTCACCCGAACAGGGCCCAGATACGCAGTATTTT
CDR3: CASSPEQGPDTQYF

J: TRBJ1-2
V: TRBV5-1
D: TRBD1
size: few
DNA: TGCGCCAGCAGCGAAGAGACAGGGTGGGATGGCTACACCTTC
CDR3: CASSEETGWDGYTF

J: TRBJ2-1
V: TRBV2
D: TRBD2
size: NA
DNA: TGTGCCAGCAGCGCGAGAAGGACTAGCGTCAATGAGCAGTTCTTC
CDR3: CASSARRTSVNEQFF

J: TRBJ1-5
V: TRBV6-1
D: TRBD1
size: NA
DNA: TGTGCCAGCAGTGAAGTTTACAGGGGTCATCAGCCCCAGCATTTT
CDR3: CASSEVYRGHQPQHF

J: TRBJ1-6
V: TRBV30
D: NA
size: once
DNA: TGTGCCTGGAGTGTTGGAGCCCGATATAATTCACCCCTCCACTTT
CDR3: CAWSVGARYNSPLHF

J: TRBJ1-4
V: TRBV5-5
D: TRBD1
size: NA
DNA: TGTGCCAGCAGCCTGGGACAGGTCAGGACTAATGAAAAACTGTTTTTT
CDR3: CASSLGQVRTNEKLFF

J: TRBJ2-5
V: TRBV27
D: TRBD1
size: NA
DNA: TGTGCCAGCAGTCCCTGGGACAGGGGAGGAGAGACCCAGTACTTC
CDR3: CASSPWDRGGETQYF

J: TRBJ2-1
V: TRBV5-5
D: TRBD1
size: NA
DNA: TGTGCCAGCAGTAAGGGACAGCTCCCCATTCTTTCCTACAATGAGCAGTTCTTC
CDR3: CASSKGQLPILSYNEQFF

J: TRBJ1-4
V: TRBV13
D: NA
size: NA
DNA: TGTGCCAGCAGCTACCGGACTCGGGGAGATGAAAAACTGTTTTTT
CDR3: CASSYRTRGDEKLFF

J: TRBJ1-3
V: TRBV5-1
D: NA
size: NA
DNA: TGCGCCAGCTCACCGAGGTCAGGGTCCTCTGGAAACACCATATATTTT
CDR3: CASSPRSGSSGNTIYF

J: TRBJ1-6
V: TRBV5-1
D: TRBD1
size: NA
DNA: TGCGCCAGCAGCCCGACTCCGGGACAGGGGAATTCACCCCTCCACTTT
CDR3: CASSPTPGQGNSPLHF

J: TRBJ1-6
V: TRBV30
D: NA
size: once
DNA: TGTGCCTGGAGTGACACCGGGACATATAATTCACCCCTCCACTTT
CDR3: CAWSDTGTYNSPLHF

J: TRBJ1-5
V: TRBV9
D: NA
size: NA
DNA: TGTGCCAGCAGCGTAGAGCCAGGGTACAATCAGCCCCAGCATTTT
CDR3: CASSVEPGYNQPQHF

J: TRBJ1-1
V: TRBV24-1
D: NA
size: NA
DNA: TGTGCCACCAGTGATTTCGGGTTTGAAGCTTTCTTT
CDR3: CATSDFGFEAFF

J: TRBJ2-5
V: TRBV21-1
D: NA
size: once
DNA: TGTGCCAGCAGCAAAAATGGGACTAGCACATACTTC
CDR3: CASSKNGTSTYF

J: TRBJ1-1
V: TRBV10-3
D: NA
size: NA
DNA: TGTGCCATCAGTGGGTCCCAATGGGGCTATGAAGCTTTCTTT
CDR3: CAISGSQWGYEAFF

J: TRBJ1-5
V: TRBV3-1/TRBV3-2
D: TRBD1
size: NA
DNA: TGTGCCAGCAGGGCCGTGTGGGACAGACCTAGCAATCAGCCCCAGCATTTT
CDR3: CASRAVWDRPSNQPQHF

J: TRBJ1-1
V: TRBV7-9
D: NA
size: NA
DNA: TGTGCCAGCAGCTCCAACCCCGGGTACACTGAAGCTTTCTTT
CDR3: CASSSNPGYTEAFF

J: TRBJ2-2
V: TRBV30
D: TRBD1
size: once
DNA: TGTGCCTGGAGTCGACAGGGGTACACCGGGGAGCTGTTTTTT
CDR3: CAWSRQGYTGELFF

J: TRBJ2-3
V: TRBV29-1
D: NA
size: NA
DNA: TGCAGCGTTGATTCAGGCACAGATACGCAGTATTTT
CDR3: CSVDSGTDTQYF

J: TRBJ1-3
V: TRBV6-1
D: TRBD1
size: once
DNA: TGTGCCAGCAGTGAGTACGACAGGGGGCGTTCAGGAAACACCATATATTTT
CDR3: CASSEYDRGRSGNTIYF

J: TRBJ1-1
V: TRBV27
D: TRBD1
size: few
DNA: TGTGCCAGCAGCAAAGGGACAGGTGGCACTGAAGCTTTCTTT
CDR3: CASSKGTGGTEAFF

J: TRBJ2-7
V: TRBV6-2/TRBV6-3
D: NA
size: few
DNA: TGTGCCAGCAGTTGGTTCAACTATCTCTCGACCTACGAGCAGTACTTC
CDR3: CASSWFNYLSTYEQYF

J: TRBJ2-7
V: TRBV28
D: NA
size: NA
DNA: TGTGCCAGCAGCCTCGCACTAAGTTCCTACGAGCAGTACTTC
CDR3: CASSLALSSYEQYF

J: TRBJ1-1
V: TRBV2
D: NA
size: NA
DNA: TGTGCCAGCAGAGCTGACAGGTCGAACACTGAAGCTTTCTTT
CDR3: CASRADRSNTEAFF

J: TRBJ1-5
V: TRBV6-2/TRBV6-3
D: NA
size: few
DNA: TGTGCCAGCAGTTTCAGGGGAGCTCAGCCCCAGCATTTT
CDR3: CASSFRGAQPQHF

J: TRBJ2-7
V: TRBV6-4
D: NA
size: NA
DNA: TGTGCCACCTACTCGCGGGTGGTGGACCCCGGCTGTAACGAGCAGTACTTC
CDR3: CATYSRVVDPGCNEQYF

J: TRBJ1-1
V: TRBV19
D: TRBD1
size: NA
DNA: TGTGCCAGTAATCGGGACAGGGGGCTGAACACTGAAGCTTTCTTT
CDR3: CASNRDRGLNTEAFF

J: TRBJ1-3
V: TRBV6-5
D: NA
size: NA
DNA: TGTGCCAGCAGCCTGGGGCTCGACTCTGGAAACACCATATATTTT
CDR3: CASSLGLDSGNTIYF

J: TRBJ1-2
V: TRBV28
D: TRBD1
size: NA
DNA: TGTGCCAGCAGTACGAGGACAGGGCTAAATGGCTACACCTTC
CDR3: CASSTRTGLNGYTF